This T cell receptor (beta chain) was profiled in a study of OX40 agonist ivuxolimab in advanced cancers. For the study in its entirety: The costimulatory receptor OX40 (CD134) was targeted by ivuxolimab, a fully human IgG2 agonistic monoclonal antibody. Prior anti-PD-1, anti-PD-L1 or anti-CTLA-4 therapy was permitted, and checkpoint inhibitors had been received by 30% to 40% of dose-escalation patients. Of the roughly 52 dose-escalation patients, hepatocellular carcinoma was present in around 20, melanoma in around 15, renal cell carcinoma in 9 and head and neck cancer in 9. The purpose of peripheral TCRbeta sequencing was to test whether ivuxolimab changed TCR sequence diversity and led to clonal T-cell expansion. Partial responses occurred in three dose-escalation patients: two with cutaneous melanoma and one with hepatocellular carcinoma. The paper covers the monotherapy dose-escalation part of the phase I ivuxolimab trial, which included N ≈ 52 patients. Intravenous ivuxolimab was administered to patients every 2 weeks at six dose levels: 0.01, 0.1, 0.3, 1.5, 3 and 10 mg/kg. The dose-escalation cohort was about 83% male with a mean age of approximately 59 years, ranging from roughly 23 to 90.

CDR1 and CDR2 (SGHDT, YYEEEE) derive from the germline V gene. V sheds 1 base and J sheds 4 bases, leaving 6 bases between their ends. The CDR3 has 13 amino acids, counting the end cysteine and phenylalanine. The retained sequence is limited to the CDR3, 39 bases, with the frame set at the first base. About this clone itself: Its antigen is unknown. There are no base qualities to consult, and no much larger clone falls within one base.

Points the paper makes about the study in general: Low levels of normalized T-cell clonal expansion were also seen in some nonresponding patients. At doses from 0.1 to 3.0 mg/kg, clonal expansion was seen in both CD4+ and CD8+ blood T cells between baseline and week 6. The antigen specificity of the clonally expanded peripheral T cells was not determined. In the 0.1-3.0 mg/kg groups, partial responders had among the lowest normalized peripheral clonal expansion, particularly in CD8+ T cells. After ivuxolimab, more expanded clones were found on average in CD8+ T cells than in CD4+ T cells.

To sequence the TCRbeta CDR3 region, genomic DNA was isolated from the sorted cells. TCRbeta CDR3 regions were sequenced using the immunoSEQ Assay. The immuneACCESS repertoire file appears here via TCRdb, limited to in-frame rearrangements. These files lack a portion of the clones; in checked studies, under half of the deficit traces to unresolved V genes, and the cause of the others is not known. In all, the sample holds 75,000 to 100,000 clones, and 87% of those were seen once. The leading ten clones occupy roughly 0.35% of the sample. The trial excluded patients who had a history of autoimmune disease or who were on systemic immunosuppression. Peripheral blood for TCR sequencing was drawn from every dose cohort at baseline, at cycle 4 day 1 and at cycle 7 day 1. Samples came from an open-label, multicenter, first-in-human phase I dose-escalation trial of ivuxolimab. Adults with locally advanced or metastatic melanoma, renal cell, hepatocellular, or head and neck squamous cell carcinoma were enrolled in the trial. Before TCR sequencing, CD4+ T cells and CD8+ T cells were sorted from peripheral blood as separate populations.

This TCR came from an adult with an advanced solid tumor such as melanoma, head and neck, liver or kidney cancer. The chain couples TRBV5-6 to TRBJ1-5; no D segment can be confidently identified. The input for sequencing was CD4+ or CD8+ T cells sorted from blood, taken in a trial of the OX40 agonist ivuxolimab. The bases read TGTGCCAGCAGCTTGTGGGGTAATCAGCCCCAGCATTTT. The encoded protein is CASSLWGNQPQHF.